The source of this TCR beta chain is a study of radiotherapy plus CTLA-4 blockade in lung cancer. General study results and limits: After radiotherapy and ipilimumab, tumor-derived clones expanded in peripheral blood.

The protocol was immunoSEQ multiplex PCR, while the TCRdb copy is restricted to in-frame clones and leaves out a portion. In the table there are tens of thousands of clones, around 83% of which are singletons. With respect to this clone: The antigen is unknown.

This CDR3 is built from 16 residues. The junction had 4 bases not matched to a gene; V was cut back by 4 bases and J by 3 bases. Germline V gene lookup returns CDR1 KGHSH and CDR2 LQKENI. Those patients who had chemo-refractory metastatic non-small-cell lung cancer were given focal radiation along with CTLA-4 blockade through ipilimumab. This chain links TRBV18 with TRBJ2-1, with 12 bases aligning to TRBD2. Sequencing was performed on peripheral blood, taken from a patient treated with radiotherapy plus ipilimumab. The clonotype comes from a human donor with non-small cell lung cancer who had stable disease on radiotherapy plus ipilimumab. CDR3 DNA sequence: TGTGCCAGCTCACTCCAGACTAGCGGGGGCTACAATGAGCAGTTCTTC. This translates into CASSLQTSGGYNEQFF.